This entry concerns a single TCR beta chain. The antigen is undetermined. With survey level as its setting, the immunoSEQ assay was v3.0. The protocol was immunoSEQ multiplex PCR, while the TCRdb copy is restricted to in-frame clones and leaves out a portion. The data contain some 16,000 clones, about three quarters of them seen just once; the ten biggest clones take up about 20%. The data derive from a study of long-term antiretroviral therapy in people with HIV. Inclusion required at least two post-ART and at least one pre-ART PBMC samples. The CDR3 extends over 15 amino acids. Looked up from germline, CDR1 is MGHRA and CDR2 is YSYEKL. Trimming removed 5 bases at V and 6 bases at J, with 18 bases between. Whole-study findings and limits: Dominance of pre-ART expanded clones persisted, fluctuating and often declining after ART. HIV repertoires spanned narrower CDR3 length ranges than controls. Samples were collected from the mid-2000s to the late 2010s under possibly less effective ART regimens.

Sequencing was performed on unsorted PBMCs, taken 2.1 years after starting antiretroviral therapy. This TCR derives from a middle-aged man with HIV. The rearrangement links TRBV4-1 to TRBJ2-3; the D call may be TRBD1 or TRBD2 (5 bases each). The CDR3 sequence is CASSVIQGEGDTQYF. As DNA, the CDR3 is TGCGCCAGCAGCGTTATCCAGGGAGAAGGTGATACGCAGTATTTT.